The 29 T cell receptor beta chains given below trace back to one sample, sequenced in a study of vaccination and CD4 T cells after COVID-19. Indicated treatment: roughly nine-day PBMC culture with coronavirus spike peptide pools or control peptides (ViraFEST assay). For these receptors, no antigen is known. At the Johns Hopkins FTIC core, DNA taken from cultured CD4+ T cells was sequenced by way of the Oncomine TCR Beta short-read assay. TCRdb re-called the PCR reads through MiXCR, storing one row per CDR3 protein. The sample includes around 19,000 distinct CDR3 sequences, nearly 50% of them seen just once. The sequencing sample was made of CD4+ T cells from blood, cultured in vitro. These receptors all stem from a human donor who had recovered from COVID-19.

This clonotype appeared a few times. CDR3 nucleotides: TGTGCCACCAGCAGGCCCGGGACAGGGAAACAAGAGACCCAGTACTTC. Residues: CATSRPGTGKQETQYF. V usage is TRBV15 and J usage is TRBJ2-5; TRBD1 agrees at 9 bases. Germline V gene lookup returns CDR1 LNHNV and CDR2 YYDKDF (reference sequence). The CDR3 loop spans 16 amino acids. V gave up 3 bases and J gave up 2 bases; unmatched junction bases: 7.

Here the CDR3 DNA reads TGTGCCAGCAGTTTAGAGGGGACGCGGGGGGCGAGGTACGAGCAGTACTTC. This encodes CASSLEGTRGARYEQYF. The chain recombines TRBV27 with TRBJ2-7; 8 nucleotides align to TRBD2. The CDR3 consists of 17 residues. CDR1 and CDR2 (germline): MNHEY, SMNVEV (reference sequence). The V gene end was trimmed by 2 bases and the J gene end by 4 bases; junction bases not matched to a gene: 13.

The DNA of the CDR3 is TGCGCCAGCAGCCTTGACAGGGAGGGGGAAAAACTGTTTTTT. It specifies CASSLDREGEKLFF. The genes are TRBV5-1 and TRBJ1-4; 7 bases match TRBD1. Germline CDR1 reads SGHRS; CDR2 reads YFSETQ. Germline trimming cut 4 bases from V and 8 bases from J; bases unmatched to any gene: 8. The CDR3 loop spans 14 amino acids.

This clonotype turned up a few times. Here the CDR3 DNA reads TGTGCCACGACAAAGCAGGGGCCCACTGAAGCTTTCTTT. This encodes CATTKQGPTEAFF. The gene calls are TRBV2 and TRBJ1-1; maybe TRBD1 (6 bases). The V gene lost 10 bases and the J gene lost 4 bases, with 16 bases spanning the gap. CDR3 length: 13 residues. Germline CDR1 reads SNHLY; CDR2 reads FYNNEI.

V is TRBV6-1 and J is TRBJ1-1; no firm D call. The CDR3 has 14 residues. V lost 1 base and J 6 bases, leaving 12 bases between the germline ends. Per the germline V gene, CDR1 is MNHNS and CDR2 is SASEGT. The CDR3 sequence: CASSEGAAAAEAFF. As DNA, the CDR3 is TGTGCCAGCAGTGAAGGTGCGGCGGCCGCTGAAGCTTTCTTT.

V and J are TRBV7-9 and TRBJ1-1; no definite D call. Per the germline V gene, CDR1 is SEHNR and CDR2 is FQNEAQ (reference sequence). The V gene lost 5 bases and the J gene lost 5 bases, with 21 bases spanning the gap. The CDR3 covers 16 residues. The CDR3 loop is CASSPGGRRRGTEAFF. Here the CDR3 DNA reads TGTGCCAGCAGCCCCGGTGGGAGACGGCGGGGTACTGAAGCTTTCTTT.

The chain combines TRBV15 with TRBJ1-5, with 8 bases identical to TRBD1. This CDR3 is 14 amino acids long. The junction had 12 bases not matched to a gene; V was cut back by 11 bases and J by 6 bases. The germline V gene encodes CDR1 LNHNV and CDR2 YYDKDF (reference sequence). The CDR3 DNA is TGTGCCTCACGGGGCAGGGGGCCCAGTCAGCCCCAGCATTTT. It specifies CASRGRGPSQPQHF.

The chain carries TRBV19 and TRBJ1-1; D is unclear. V lost 3 bases to trimming and J lost 6 bases, with 11 bases between them. The CDR3 is 13 residues long. Germline CDR1 LNHDA, CDR2 SQIVND (reference sequence). The CDR3 coding sequence is TGTGCCAGTAGTATCCAAAGGGCTGCTGAAGCTTTCTTT. The encoded protein is CASSIQRAAEAFF.

The J gene is TRBJ1-3, the V gene TRBV30, with D perhaps TRBD1 (5 bases). The CDR3 covers 14 residues. CDR1 and CDR2 (germline): GTSNPN, SVGIG (reference sequence). The ends were cut back, 5 bases at V and 4 bases at J, with 15 bases in the middle. The CDR3 reads CAWGTIAGGNTIYF. The CDR3, as DNA: TGTGCCTGGGGAACCATCGCAGGGGGAAACACCATATATTTT. Complete variable domain (other parts from reference TRBV30 and TRBJ1-3): SQTIHQWPATLVQPVGSPLSLECTVEGTSNPNLYWYRQAAGRGLQLLFYSVGIGQISSEVPQNLSASRPQDRQFILSSKKLLLSDSGFYLCAWGTIAGGNTIYFGEGSWLTVV.

V gene TRBV6-1 combines with J gene TRBJ1-1, with D maybe TRBD1 (6 bases). CDR3 length equals 15 residues. Trimming left V 2 bases short and J 4 bases short, with 14 bases between. Germline V lookup: CDR1 MNHNS, CDR2 SASEGT. DNA of the CDR3: TGTGCCAGCAGTGAATCGGGGGGAGGGGGCACTGAAGCTTTCTTT. Its translation: CASSESGGGGTEAFF.

This clonotype occurred a few times. The chain uses TRBV24-1 and TRBJ1-2; no clear D. In germline, CDR1 is KGHDR, CDR2 SFDVKD. This CDR3 has 11 amino acids. V was trimmed by 9 bases and J by 8 bases, leaving 12 bases between them. The CDR3 DNA sequence: TGTGCCACCGGGTACGCGGGGGGCTACACCTTC. Translated, it gives CATGYAGGYTF.

This clonotype was observed a single time. This chain connects TRBV10-1 to TRBJ2-2, with D perhaps TRBD1 (5 bases). The germline V gene has CDR1 WNHNN and CDR2 SYGVQD (reference sequence). The CDR3 contains 15 residues. V lost 2 bases and J 5 bases, leaving 12 bases between the germline ends. The DNA of the CDR3 is TGCGCCAGCAGTGAGGAAGGGGTCGGGACCGGGGAGCTGTTTTTT. Translating gives CASSEEGVGTGELFF.

The table lists this clonotype with a few counts. V is TRBV23-1 and J is TRBJ1-2; 8 positions agree with TRBD1. TRBV23-1 is flagged as an ORF with uncertain function. The length of the CDR3 is 15 residues. V shed 7 bases and J 3 bases; nucleotides not matched to a gene: 10. CDR3 nucleotides: TGCGCCAGCATCACCTGGACAGGGTGGGACTATGGCTACACCTTC. Its protein is CASITWTGWDYGYTF.

The J gene is TRBJ2-5, the V gene TRBV6-1, with D tentatively TRBD2 (5 bases). V was cut by 10 bases and J by 5 bases, with 17 bases left in between. There are 13 residues in the CDR3. CDR1 and CDR2 from the germline V gene are MNHNS and SASEGT. DNA of the CDR3: TGTGCCACGCTTGGACTGCGGTGGGAGACCCAGTACTTC. It encodes CATLGLRWETQYF.

The rearrangement joins TRBV2 to TRBJ2-5; 7 bases align to TRBD1. CDR3 length: 15 amino acids. CDR1 is SNHLY, CDR2 FYNNEI, per germline. Trimming at V came to 4 bases and at J to 1 base, leaving 6 bases not matched to a gene. CDR3 protein: CASSANRGGQETQYF. The CDR3 DNA follows: TGTGCCAGCAGTGCCAACAGGGGTGGCCAAGAGACCCAGTACTTC.

This clonotype turned up a few times. The chain recombines TRBV30 with TRBJ2-5, with TRBD2 identical over 11 bases. Germline V lookup: CDR1 GTSNPN, CDR2 SVGIG (reference sequence). V shed 5 bases, J shed 5 bases, and the junction held 4 bases outside the gene matches. CDR3 length: 13 residues. The CDR3 nucleotides read TGTGCCTGGTCCGGGACTAGCGGTGAGACCCAGTACTTC. This sequence encodes CAWSGTSGETQYF.

The chain recombines TRBV27 with TRBJ2-5, with TRBD1 identical over 10 bases. The CDR3 length is 16 residues. Germline CDR1 is MNHEY and CDR2 is SMNVEV (reference sequence). V dropped 0 bases and J dropped 5; count of bases not matched to a gene: 6. CDR3 DNA sequence: TGTGCCAGCAGTTTATCGAGGGGACAGGGGCGGGAGACCCAGTACTTC. It translates to CASSLSRGQGRETQYF.

The chain links TRBV7-3 to TRBJ2-1; weak D call: TRBD2 (6 bases). Between the trimmed V and J ends, which lost 5 bases and 6 bases, there was a span of 17 bases. CDR3 length: 15 amino acids. Per germline, CDR1 SGHTA and CDR2 FQGTGA. CDR3 in DNA: TGTGCCAGCAGCCTTGATGGGACTCCTCTCAATGAGCAGTTCTTC. Translating gives CASSLDGTPLNEQFF. Together with reference TRBV7-3 and TRBJ2-1, the CDR3 gives the full variable domain: GAGVSQTPSNKVTEKGKYVELRCDPISGHTALYWYRQSLGQGPEFLIYFQGTGAADDSGLPNDRFFAVRPEGSVSTLKIQRTERGDSAVYLCASSLDGTPLNEQFFGPGTRLTVL.

The chain employs TRBV27 and TRBJ2-7; 7 positions agree with TRBD1. Germline V gives CDR1 MNHEY, CDR2 SMNVEV (reference sequence). The CDR3 is made up of 17 amino acids. After removal of 4 bases from V and 2 bases from J, the junction contained 14 bases not matched to a gene. The CDR3 DNA sequence: TGTGCCAGCAGTTCAACCCCGCAGGGGGTGAAAACCTACGAGCAGTACTTC. Translated: CASSSTPQGVKTYEQYF.

In this sample, this clonotype turned up a few times. The chain uses TRBV12-3 or TRBV12-4 and TRBJ1-1; D ambiguous. Trimming pared 4 bases from V and 3 bases from J, leaving 6 bases between. The CDR3 contains 12 residues. The chain's CDR3 is CASSWSHTEAFF. DNA of the CDR3: TGTGCCAGCAGTTGGAGTCACACTGAAGCTTTCTTT.

V usage is TRBV6-1 and J usage is TRBJ1-1; no reliable D call. Germline-derived CDR1 and CDR2 are MNHNS and SASEGT. This CDR3 contains 18 residues. Trimming took off 6 bases at V and 5 bases at J, with 28 bases between the two ends. The CDR3 loop reads CASSSYRRTAPRYTEAFF. DNA for the CDR3: TGTGCCAGCAGCTCCTACCGACGGACTGCCCCGCGATATACTGAAGCTTTCTTT.

This sequence joins TRBV5-1 and TRBJ1-1; D unclear. Trimming removed 0 bases from V and 3 bases from J, with 12 bases in between. The length of the CDR3 is 15 residues. Germline V gene lookup returns CDR1 SGHRS and CDR2 YFSETQ. The DNA of the CDR3 is TGCGCCAGCAGCTTGGCCGGGGTAGTCGACACTGAAGCTTTCTTT. It codes for CASSLAGVVDTEAFF.

J is TRBJ2-3 and V is TRBV5-5, with 11 nucleotides matching TRBD2. Germline V gives CDR1 SGHKS, CDR2 YYEKEE (reference sequence). V dropped 4 bases and J dropped 4; count of bases not matched to a gene: 11. This CDR3 spans 17 amino acids. Here the CDR3 DNA reads TGTGCCAGCAGCACTAGCGGGAGATCCCGTCGCGCAGATACGCAGTATTTT. Its translation: CASSTSGRSRRADTQYF.

V gene TRBV15 combines with J gene TRBJ2-7, with unresolved D. Germline CDR1 is LNHNV and CDR2 is YYDKDF (reference sequence). Trimming left V 0 bases short and J 5 bases short, with 5 bases between. This CDR3 has 12 residues. The DNA for the CDR3 is TGTGCCACCAGCAGAGATTGGGACGAGCAGTACTTC. Its translation is CATSRDWDEQYF.

About this clonotype itself: Its ends do not fully match the called genes, so a read error is possible. This chain connects TRBV12-3 or TRBV12-4 to TRBJ1-2, with unresolved D. The CDR3 has 14 residues. CDR3 in DNA: TGTGCCAGCAGTTTATTCCAGCTGGCCCCCTTTTTGGCCTTC. This translates into CASSLFQLAPFLAF.

The chain links TRBV3-1 to TRBJ1-2; the D gene is possibly TRBD1 (6 bases). The germline CDR1 and CDR2 sequences are LGHDT and YNNKEL (reference sequence). V was clipped by 0 bases and J by 2 bases, with 10 bases between them. This CDR3 region has 15 residues. CDR3 amino acids: CASSQDTGRNYGYTF. DNA for the CDR3: TGTGCCAGCAGCCAAGATACAGGGCGAAACTATGGCTACACCTTC.

This clonotype was observed a few times. The chain couples TRBV7-9 to TRBJ2-5; D unresolved. The CDR3 spans 13 residues. Germline CDR1 SEHNR, CDR2 FQNEAQ (reference sequence). Trimming left V 3 bases short and J 5 bases short, with 10 bases between. The CDR3 DNA is TGTGCCAGCAGCTTGGGTCCCGCGGAGACCCAGTACTTC. Protein sequence: CASSLGPAETQYF.

This clonotype was picked up a small number of times. The rearrangement links TRBV24-1 to TRBJ1-5, with TRBD1 matching 7 bases. The germline CDR1 and CDR2 sequences are KGHDR and SFDVKD. J was trimmed by 5 bases and V by 6 bases; bases with no gene match: 6. The CDR3 length is 14 residues. CDR3: CATSKGGEYQPQHF. CDR3 nucleotide sequence: TGTGCCACCAGTAAAGGGGGCGAGTATCAGCCCCAGCATTTT.

There are a few counts of this clonotype. CDR3 sequence: CASSPGLAGVSDTQYF. The CDR3 DNA reads as TGTGCCAGCAGCCCTGGACTAGCGGGAGTGTCAGATACGCAGTATTTT. The chain uses TRBV28 and TRBJ2-3, with TRBD2 identical over 13 bases. V dropped 6 bases and J dropped 4; count of bases not matched to a gene: 7. Germline CDR1 is MDHEN and CDR2 is SYDVKM. The CDR3 spans 16 residues.